The 30 T cell receptor beta chains listed next were all sequenced from one sample in a study of shared clonotypes between healthy human individuals. This table comes from immunoSEQ multiplex PCR, and its TCRdb copy is limited to in-frame clones, with some not included. The data contain over 1.4 million clones, around 97% of them seen just once; the ten biggest clones take up roughly 1.2%. The sequenced sample was naive CD4+ T cells sorted from blood. Subset described: CD45RA+ positively selected. These receptor sequences come from a man in his thirties or forties in good health.

The rearrangement joins TRBV9 to TRBJ2-3, with 8 bases identical to TRBD1. The CDR3 consists of 14 residues. CDR1 is SGDLS and CDR2 is YYNGEE in the germline V gene. Germline trimming cut 0 bases from V and 8 bases from J; bases unmatched to any gene: 5. CDR3 bases: TGTGCCAGCAGCGTAGATCCGACAGGGGCTACGCAGTATTTT. This gives the protein CASSVDPTGATQYF.

This clone was detected only once. V and J are TRBV18 and TRBJ2-6; D is possibly TRBD1 (5 bases). CDR3 length: 18 amino acids. Germline assignment: CDR1 KGHSH and CDR2 LQKENI. Trimming removed 4 bases at V and 0 bases at J, with 16 bases between. The CDR3 bases are TGTGCCAGCTCACAAATGACAGAGAGTCTCTCTGGGGCCAACGTCCTGACTTTC. It yields the protein CASSQMTESLSGANVLTF.

The DNA of the CDR3 is TGTGCCAGCAGCTCCACCTCCGGGGATGAGCAGTTCTTC. Translating it yields CASSSTSGDEQFF. This chain uses TRBV11-3 with TRBJ2-1; the D gene is possibly TRBD2 (5 bases). The CDR3 totals 13 residues. V shed 4 bases and J shed 8 bases, with 12 bases lying between them. CDR1 and CDR2 (germline): SGHNT, YENEEA.

The chain uses TRBV7-9 and TRBJ2-7; D possibly corresponds to TRBD1 (5 bases). The germline V gene has CDR1 SEHNR and CDR2 FQNEAQ (reference sequence). This CDR3 has 16 residues. Trimming cost V 1 base and J 3 bases, with 16 bases left between them. CDR3 amino acids: CASSLGAGKEGYEQYF. The CDR3 region has the DNA TGTGCCAGCAGCTTAGGGGCAGGGAAGGAAGGCTACGAGCAGTACTTC.

This chain uses TRBV5-5 with TRBJ2-4; no clear D gene. The CDR3 spans 15 residues. Looked up from germline, CDR1 is SGHKS and CDR2 is YYEKEE (reference sequence). The ends were cut back, 6 bases at V and 8 bases at J, with 21 bases in the middle. The CDR3 here is CASTSISSMVDIQYF. The CDR3 DNA sequence: TGTGCCAGCACCAGCATATCGAGTATGGTTGACATTCAGTACTTC.

The V gene is TRBV5-1, the J gene TRBJ2-1, with D unresolved. Germline V gene data show CDR1 as SGHRS and CDR2 as YFSETQ. The CDR3 consists of 14 residues. Trimming left V 0 bases short and J 6 bases short, with 10 bases between. As DNA, the CDR3 is TGCGCCAGCAGCTTGGATCCCAGCCTCAATGAGCAGTTCTTC. Its protein product is CASSLDPSLNEQFF.

V is TRBV5-1 and J is TRBJ2-6, with a possible D match to TRBD1 (5 bases). Deletions cut 4 bases from V and 7 bases from J, with 9 bases between. The germline V gene has CDR1 SGHRS and CDR2 YFSETQ. This CDR3 spans 13 amino acids. CDR3 DNA: TGCGCCAGCAGCATTACAGGAGCCAACGTCCTGACTTTC. Amino acids: CASSITGANVLTF. The whole variable domain, remainder taken from reference TRBV5-1 and TRBJ2-6, is KAGVTQTPRYLIKTRGQQVTLSCSPISGHRSVSWYQQTPGQGLQFLFEYFSETQRNKGNFPGRFSGRQFSNSRSEMNVSTLELGDSALYLCASSITGANVLTFGAGSRLTVL.

The chain recombines TRBV14 with TRBJ2-2, with 10 bases aligning to TRBD2. This CDR3 comprises 16 residues. V was pared by 2 bases and J by 7 bases, with 7 bases of the junction left unmatched. Germline loops: CDR1 SGHDN, CDR2 FVKESK. CDR3 bases: TGTGCCAGCAGCCAACTCCTAGCGGGAGCGGGCGGGGAGCTGTTTTTT. Amino acids: CASSQLLAGAGGELFF. The whole variable domain, filled in from reference TRBV14 and TRBJ2-2, reads EAGVTQFPSHSVIEKGQTVTLRCDPISGHDNLYWYRRVMGKEIKFLLHFVKESKQDESGMPNNRFLAERTGGTYSTLKVQPAELEDSGVYFCASSQLLAGAGGELFFGEGSRLTVL.

Remarks on this clone: Other DNA sequences in this sample translate to the same CDR3. This chain uses TRBV28 with TRBJ1-5; no definite D call. V lost 2 bases, J lost 3 bases, and 5 bases lay in between. CDR3 size: 13 residues. The germline V gene encodes CDR1 MDHEN and CDR2 SYDVKM. CDR3 bases: TGTGCCAGCAGTTTACCCCCCAATCAGCCCCAGCATTTT. Translation gives CASSLPPNQPQHF.

V is TRBV18 and J is TRBJ2-7; 9 nucleotides align to TRBD1. The germline CDR1 and CDR2 sequences are KGHSH and LQKENI. V dropped 4 bases and J dropped 5; count of bases not matched to a gene: 9. The CDR3 contains 15 residues. CDR3: CASSHYRDRADEQYF. The CDR3 DNA reads as TGTGCCAGCTCACATTACCGGGACAGGGCCGACGAGCAGTACTTC.

The rearrangement links TRBV2 to TRBJ2-3, with TRBD2 identical over 12 bases. Unmatched junction bases numbered 6, after V lost 2 bases and J lost 6 bases. CDR3 size: 16 residues. From germline, CDR1 is SNHLY and CDR2 FYNNEI. CDR3 sequence (DNA): TGTGCCAGCAGTGAACGACTAGCGGGAGTGATGGATACGCAGTATTTT. This sequence encodes CASSERLAGVMDTQYF.

V is TRBV10-3 and J is TRBJ2-2; a weak D match, TRBD2 (5 bases). The CDR3 has 15 residues. V was cut by 3 bases and J by 7 bases, with 15 bases left in between. Germline V lookup: CDR1 ENHRY, CDR2 SYGVKD. The CDR3 loop is CAISESEGSGGELFF. CDR3 nucleotide sequence: TGTGCCATCAGTGAAAGTGAGGGATCGGGCGGGGAGCTGTTTTTT.

This chain links TRBV7-3 with TRBJ2-3; the match to TRBD2 covers 7 bases. This CDR3 comprises 16 residues. Germline V gene sequence: CDR1 SGHTA, CDR2 FQGTGA. V lost 0 bases to trimming and J lost 1 base; unmatched junction nucleotides: 4. CDR3: CASSLTSTSGTDTQYF. The DNA of the CDR3 is TGTGCCAGCAGCTTAACCAGCACTAGCGGCACAGATACGCAGTATTTT. The complete variable domain, with remaining parts taken from reference TRBV7-3 and TRBJ2-3, reads GAGVSQTPSNKVTEKGKYVELRCDPISGHTALYWYRQSLGQGPEFLIYFQGTGAADDSGLPNDRFFAVRPEGSVSTLKIQRTERGDSAVYLCASSLTSTSGTDTQYFGPGTRLTVL.

This chain joins TRBV18 and TRBJ2-2, with 7 nucleotides matching TRBD2. Germline-derived CDR1 and CDR2 are KGHSH and LQKENI. CDR3 length equals 16 residues. Trimming at V came to 3 bases and at J to 4 bases, leaving 8 bases not matched to a gene. The CDR3 coding sequence is TGTGCCAGCTCACCGAACCGGGACTATCTCACCGGGGAGCTGTTTTTT. Its translation is CASSPNRDYLTGELFF.

The chain couples TRBV19 to TRBJ1-5; the D gene is possibly TRBD1 (6 bases). CDR1 and CDR2 (germline): LNHDA, SQIVND (reference sequence). Trimming removed 3 bases at V and 6 bases at J, with 12 bases between. The CDR3 has 14 residues. The CDR3 spells CASSMGGGGQPQHF. In nucleotides, the CDR3 is TGTGCCAGTAGTATGGGGGGGGGCGGTCAGCCCCAGCATTTT.

The chain links TRBV6-5 to TRBJ2-6; D may be TRBD1 (5 bases). Trimming took off 7 bases at V and 2 bases at J, with 12 bases between the two ends. The CDR3 has 15 residues. Germline CDR1 MNHEY, CDR2 SVGAGI. CDR3 residues: CASKKDSAGANVLTF. As DNA, the CDR3 is TGTGCCAGCAAGAAAGACAGCGCTGGGGCCAACGTCCTGACTTTC.

V gene TRBV28 combines with J gene TRBJ2-7; 12 nucleotides match TRBD1. The CDR3 consists of 15 residues. The germline V gene has CDR1 MDHEN and CDR2 SYDVKM. Unmatched junction bases numbered 6, after V lost 4 bases and J lost 5 bases. In DNA form, the CDR3 reads TGTGCCAGCAGTTATACCGGGACAGGGGGCCACGAGCAGTACTTC. Translating gives CASSYTGTGGHEQYF.

The rearrangement joins TRBV10-3 to TRBJ1-5, with D possibly matching TRBD1 (5 bases). CDR3 length: 14 amino acids. CDR1 is ENHRY and CDR2 is SYGVKD in the germline V gene. V lost 1 base, J lost 5 bases, and 9 bases lay in between. CDR3: CAISEWGSDQPQHF. In nucleotides, the CDR3 is TGTGCCATCAGTGAGTGGGGCAGCGATCAGCCCCAGCATTTT.

As to this clone: The sample holds other DNA sequences that translate to the same CDR3. The chain uses TRBV28 and TRBJ1-5; D not certain. Deletions cut 4 bases from V and 2 bases from J, with 6 bases between. The CDR3 extends over 13 amino acids. Germline V lookup: CDR1 MDHEN, CDR2 SYDVKM. The CDR3 reads CASSSGGNQPQHF. The CDR3 DNA is TGTGCCAGCAGTTCGGGCGGCAATCAGCCCCAGCATTTT.

The rearrangement joins TRBV19 to TRBJ2-2; TRBD2 agrees at 11 bases. The CDR3 contains 15 residues. From germline, CDR1 is LNHDA and CDR2 SQIVND (reference sequence). The V and J ends lost 4 bases and 3 bases, in that order; junction bases with no gene match: 1. CDR3 region: CASSKLAGDTGELFF. CDR3 bases: TGTGCCAGTAGTAAACTAGCGGGAGACACCGGGGAGCTGTTTTTT.

This rearrangement joins TRBV10-3 to TRBJ2-7, with TRBD1 matching over 7 bases. CDR3 length equals 14 residues. After removal of 4 bases from V and 4 bases from J, the junction contained 7 bases not matched to a gene. Germline CDR1 reads ENHRY; CDR2 reads SYGVKD. This CDR3 reads CAISGGTAFYEQYF. As DNA, the CDR3 is TGTGCCATCAGTGGTGGGACAGCCTTTTACGAGCAGTACTTC.

The chain couples TRBV5-4 to TRBJ2-1, with 10 bases matching TRBD2. The CDR3 has 16 residues. CDR1 SGHNT and CDR2 YYREEE come from the germline V gene (reference sequence). The trim removed 3 bases at V and 6 bases at J, leaving 9 bases unmatched. CDR3 nucleotide sequence: TGTGCCAGCAGCTCTCCTGGGACTAGCGTTTTCAATGAGCAGTTCTTC. This encodes CASSSPGTSVFNEQFF. Using reference TRBV5-4 and TRBJ2-1 for the parts outside the CDR3, the full variable domain is ETGVTQSPTHLIKTRGQQVTLRCSSQSGHNTVSWYQQALGQGPQFIFQYYREEENGRGNFPPRFSGLQFPNYSSELNVNALELDDSALYLCASSSPGTSVFNEQFFGPGTRLTVL.

The chain is built from TRBV2 and TRBJ2-7; TRBD1 aligns across 7 bases. Unmatched junction bases numbered 5, after V lost 6 bases and J lost 3 bases. Per germline, CDR1 SNHLY and CDR2 FYNNEI. The CDR3 sequence is 13 residues long. CDR3 in amino acids: CASSARDSYEQYF. CDR3 sequence (DNA): TGTGCCAGCAGCGCCCGGGACAGCTACGAGCAGTACTTC.

This CDR3 reads CASSPQDARYGYTF. In nucleotides, the CDR3 is TGCGCCAGCAGCCCCCAGGATGCCCGCTATGGCTACACCTTC. V usage is TRBV5-1 and J usage is TRBJ1-2; D uncertain. Between the trimmed V and J ends, which lost 4 bases and 4 bases, there was a span of 14 bases. The length of the CDR3 is 14 residues. Germline lookup yields CDR1 SGHRS and CDR2 YFSETQ.

V gene TRBV4-3 combines with J gene TRBJ2-3, with D uncertain. Germline V lookup: CDR1 LGHNA, CDR2 YSLEER. This CDR3 contains 16 residues. V gave up 0 bases and J gave up 0 bases, with 10 bases separating them. CDR3 sequence reads: CASSQDHLGSTDTQYF. In nucleotides, the CDR3 is TGCGCCAGCAGCCAAGATCATCTAGGTAGCACAGATACGCAGTATTTT.

This chain links TRBV18 with TRBJ2-7; TRBD2 matches 10 bases. V was pared by 5 bases and J by 6 bases, with 19 bases of the junction left unmatched. CDR3 size: 18 residues. Germline V gene data show CDR1 as KGHSH and CDR2 as LQKENI. CDR3 residues: CASSSLYQREGLFFEQYF. The CDR3 bases are TGTGCCAGCTCATCTTTATACCAGCGGGAGGGCCTCTTCTTCGAGCAGTACTTC.

V and J are TRBV7-3 and TRBJ2-1, with 13 bases fitting TRBD2. J lost 10 bases, V lost 7 bases, and 10 bases had no gene match. Looked up from germline, CDR1 is SGHTA and CDR2 is FQGTGA. This CDR3 contains 15 residues. The CDR3 loop reads CASNFGLAGVEEQFF. The CDR3 nucleotides read TGTGCCAGCAACTTCGGACTAGCGGGAGTGGAAGAGCAGTTCTTC.

The rearrangement uses TRBV6-1 and TRBJ2-2; D gene uncertain. V was pared by 3 bases and J by 4 bases, with 6 bases between. The CDR3 consists of 13 residues. Germline CDR1 is MNHNS and CDR2 is SASEGT. The DNA of the CDR3 is TGTGCCAGCAGTGACAGGCGCACCGGGGAGCTGTTTTTT. Translating it yields CASSDRRTGELFF.

The chain couples TRBV5-1 to TRBJ2-7, with TRBD2 matching 12 bases. Germline CDR1 reads SGHRS; CDR2 reads YFSETQ. The CDR3 contains 16 residues. With V trimmed by 3 bases and J by 7 bases, 11 bases remained unmatched. The CDR3 DNA reads TGCGCCAGCAGCTGGGCTAGCGGGAGGGCACGGGAAGAGCAGTACTTC. This encodes CASSWASGRAREEQYF.

The chain recombines TRBV11-1 with TRBJ2-7; the D gene is possibly TRBD1 (6 bases). Germline V CDR1 and CDR2: SGHAT, FQDESV (reference sequence). V shed 5 bases and J shed 0 bases, with 20 bases lying between them. The CDR3 is made up of 17 amino acids. CDR3 coding DNA: TGTGCCAGCAGCAAAACCTTTGGGGGCGTAAGCTCCTACGAGCAGTACTTC. Translation gives CASSKTFGGVSSYEQYF.